This T cell receptor (beta chain) comes out of a study of blood T cell repertoires in COVID-19. Study-wide background: Both acute and convalescent COVID-19 samples were obtained from the United States, Italy and Spain.

TCRdb's table, derived via immunoSEQ multiplex PCR, lists solely in-frame clones and lacks some. The data show around 93,000 clones, 88% seen once. The ends were cut back, 0 bases at V and 6 bases at J, with 18 bases in the middle. CDR1 KGHSH and CDR2 LQKENI come from the germline V gene. CDR3 length equals 16 residues. This chain uses TRBV18 with TRBJ2-7; D is perhaps TRBD2 (5 bases). Sequenced input: peripheral blood. The clonotype was recovered from a man older than 75 with acute or convalescent COVID-19. As DNA, the CDR3 is TGTGCCAGCTCACCACCGAGGTCGGGGAGTTTGGGCGAGCAGTACTTC. Protein product: CASSPPRSGSLGEQYF. The variable domain in full, completed from reference TRBV18 and TRBJ2-7, reads NAGVMQNPRHLVRRRGQEARLRCSPMKGHSHVYWYRQLPEEGLKFMVYLQKENIIDESGMPKERFSAEFPKEGPSILRIQQVVRGDSAAYFCASSPPRSGSLGEQYFGPGTRLTVT.